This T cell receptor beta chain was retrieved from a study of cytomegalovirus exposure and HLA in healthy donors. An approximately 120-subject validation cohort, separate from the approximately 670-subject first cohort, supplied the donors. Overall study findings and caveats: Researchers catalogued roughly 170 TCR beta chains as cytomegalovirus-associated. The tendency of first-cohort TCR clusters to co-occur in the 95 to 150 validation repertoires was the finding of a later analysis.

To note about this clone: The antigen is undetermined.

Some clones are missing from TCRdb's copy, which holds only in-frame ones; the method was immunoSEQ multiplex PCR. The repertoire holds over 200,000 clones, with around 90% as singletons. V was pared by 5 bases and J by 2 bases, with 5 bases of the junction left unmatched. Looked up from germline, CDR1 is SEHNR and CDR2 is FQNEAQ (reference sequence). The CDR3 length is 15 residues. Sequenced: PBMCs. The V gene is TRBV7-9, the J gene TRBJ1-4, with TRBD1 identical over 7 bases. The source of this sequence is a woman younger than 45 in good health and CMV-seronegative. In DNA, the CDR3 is TGTGCCAGCAGCCAGACAGGGAGGACTAATGAAAAACTGTTTTTT. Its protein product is CASSQTGRTNEKLFF.